The 26 T cell receptor beta chains below were found in one sample sequenced in a study of shared clonotypes between healthy human individuals. Profiled with immunoSEQ multiplex PCR; TCRdb holds only in-frame clones, not every one. The repertoire has hundreds of thousands of clones, 85% to 95% of them found once; the top ten carry approximately 0.11%. CD45RO-negative CD8 cells positively selected for CCR7 made up the naive population, which excluded terminally differentiated effector memory CD45RA+ cells. Sample: naive CD8+ T cells sorted from blood. The receptor source for this set is a woman in her 30s in good health.

The CDR3: CASGLDRGHEQFF. In DNA form, the CDR3 reads TGTGCCAGCGGCCTCGACAGGGGCCATGAGCAGTTCTTC. This sequence joins TRBV5-6 and TRBJ2-1, with TRBD1 matching 8 bases. This CDR3 spans 13 amino acids. The junction had 8 bases not matched to a gene; V was cut back by 7 bases and J by 8 bases. CDR1 is SGHDT and CDR2 is YYEEEE in the germline V gene.

This chain connects TRBV9 to TRBJ2-7, with D unclear. The length of the CDR3 is 14 residues. In germline, CDR1 is SGDLS, CDR2 YYNGEE. V was trimmed by 0 bases and J by 2 bases, leaving 9 bases between them. CDR3 nucleotide sequence: TGTGCCAGCAGCGTAGGGGTTGGGGCCTACGAGCAGTACTTC. Amino acids: CASSVGVGAYEQYF.

The chain combines TRBV28 with TRBJ2-7; TRBD1 agrees at 7 bases. Germline V gene data show CDR1 as MDHEN and CDR2 as SYDVKM. The CDR3 contains 18 residues. The J segment lost 4 bases and the V segment lost 2 bases, leaving 17 bases of the junction unmatched. The CDR3 DNA sequence: TGTGCCAGCAGTTTACCCCGACAGGGTCCCTCGGCAGGTTACGAGCAGTACTTC. This translates into CASSLPRQGPSAGYEQYF. Full variable domain (outside the CDR3, taken from reference TRBV28 and TRBJ2-7): DVKVTQSSRYLVKRTGEKVFLECVQDMDHENMFWYRQDPGLGLRLIYFSYDVKMKEKGDIPEGYSVSREKKERFSLILESASTNQTSMYLCASSLPRQGPSAGYEQYFGPGTRLTVT.

The rearrangement uses TRBV5-8 and TRBJ2-7; D is unclear. This CDR3 has 12 amino acids. Deletions cut 7 bases from V and 8 bases from J, with 16 bases between. Germline V gene data show CDR1 as SGHTS and CDR2 as YDEGEE. This CDR3 is CASGYAANKQYF. CDR3 nucleotide sequence: TGTGCCAGCGGCTACGCCGCAAACAAGCAGTACTTC.

The chain couples TRBV5-6 to TRBJ2-7; no definite D call. V dropped 4 bases and J dropped 2 bases, with 13 bases sitting between them. The CDR3 spans 14 residues. CDR1 and CDR2 from the germline V gene are SGHDT and YYEEEE. As DNA, the CDR3 is TGTGCCAGCAGCCCTGTTCGCCGCCCCTACGAGCAGTACTTC. The encoded protein is CASSPVRRPYEQYF.

The chain uses TRBV7-6 and TRBJ2-3; 7 positions match TRBD2. Germline assignment: CDR1 SGHVS and CDR2 FNYEAQ. The CDR3 extends over 15 amino acids. Germline trimming cut 1 base from V and 4 bases from J; bases unmatched to any gene: 5. The CDR3 loop reads CASSLVGLEADTQYF. The CDR3 DNA reads TGTGCCAGCAGCTTAGTCGGACTAGAGGCAGATACGCAGTATTTT.

This chain connects TRBV19 to TRBJ1-1; 8 bases match TRBD1. J lost 1 base, V lost 7 bases, and 14 bases had no gene match. CDR3 length: 17 residues. Germline V CDR1 and CDR2: LNHDA, SQIVND (reference sequence). The CDR3 spells CASTAGTGGSRNTEAFF. CDR3 DNA sequence: TGTGCCAGTACTGCCGGCACAGGGGGGTCGCGGAACACTGAAGCTTTCTTT. Full variable domain (rest looked up from reference TRBV19 and TRBJ1-1): DGGITQSPKYLFRKEGQNVTLSCEQNLNHDAMYWYRQDPGQGLRLIYYSQIVNDFQKGDIAEGYSVSREKKESFPLTVTSAQKNPTAFYLCASTAGTGGSRNTEAFFGQGTRLTVV.

The chain joins TRBV7-9 to TRBJ1-1; D unresolved. The V gene lost 5 bases and the J gene lost 0 bases, with 4 bases spanning the gap. The CDR3 consists of 12 residues. Germline V lookup: CDR1 SEHNR, CDR2 FQNEAQ (reference sequence). The CDR3 coding sequence is TGTGCCAGCAGCCAGATGAACACTGAAGCTTTCTTT. Protein product: CASSQMNTEAFF.

V usage is TRBV6-1 and J usage is TRBJ2-7; D is possibly TRBD1 (6 bases). V shed 6 bases and J shed 3 bases, with 15 bases lying between them. This CDR3 is built from 14 residues. CDR1 is MNHNS and CDR2 is SASEGT in the germline V gene. The CDR3 loop reads CASSPGQWGYEQYF. In DNA form, the CDR3 reads TGTGCCAGCAGCCCCGGACAGTGGGGCTACGAGCAGTACTTC.

This clone appeared a single time. The chain carries TRBV2 and TRBJ1-5, with 9 bases identical to TRBD1. Trimming at V came to 7 bases and at J to 6 bases, leaving 10 bases not matched to a gene. This CDR3 has 15 amino acids. The germline V gene encodes CDR1 SNHLY and CDR2 FYNNEI. CDR3: CASMQTGGAGQPQHF. The CDR3 DNA reads TGTGCCAGCATGCAAACAGGGGGCGCGGGTCAGCCCCAGCATTTT. Filled out from reference TRBV2 and TRBJ1-5, the complete variable domain reads EPEVTQTPSHQVTQMGQEVILRCVPISNHLYFYWYRQILGQKVEFLVSFYNNEISEKSEIFDDQFSVERPDGSNFTLKIRSTKLEDSAMYFCASMQTGGAGQPQHFGDGTRLSIL.

The chain employs TRBV15 and TRBJ2-1, with TRBD2 matching 9 bases. The trim removed 2 bases at V and 5 bases at J, leaving 4 bases unmatched. The germline V gene encodes CDR1 LNHNV and CDR2 YYDKDF (reference sequence). CDR3 length equals 15 residues. The DNA for the CDR3 is TGTGCCACCAGCAGACCCGCGGGGGGGGACAATGAGCAGTTCTTC. It is translated as CATSRPAGGDNEQFF.

Only a few counts were recorded for this clone. The chain combines TRBV29-1 with TRBJ2-7; D is possibly TRBD2 (6 bases). The CDR3 covers 13 residues. The V gene's germline CDR1 is SQVTM and CDR2 ANQGSEA. V was pared by 7 bases and J by 0 bases, with 13 bases between. The CDR3 is CSAASASSYEQYF. Here the CDR3 DNA reads TGCAGCGCCGCTAGCGCGTCCTCCTACGAGCAGTACTTC.

This clone was observed once. Here the CDR3 reads CASSLPGLAGEGELFF. As DNA, the CDR3 is TGTGCCAGCAGTCTACCGGGACTAGCGGGAGAGGGGGAGCTGTTTTTT. The genes are TRBV28 and TRBJ2-2; 14 nucleotides match TRBD2. This CDR3 contains 16 residues. CDR1 and CDR2 (germline): MDHEN, SYDVKM. J was trimmed by 8 bases and V by 5 bases; bases with no gene match: 7.

The chain couples TRBV19 to TRBJ2-1; D possibly corresponds to TRBD2 (6 bases). Germline loops: CDR1 LNHDA, CDR2 SQIVND (reference sequence). V lost 5 bases and J lost 8, with 19 bases in between. This CDR3 is 15 amino acids long. The CDR3 loop is CASSPAPQWGDEQFF. The CDR3 nucleotides are TGTGCCAGTAGTCCCGCACCCCAATGGGGGGATGAGCAGTTCTTC.

This clone was recorded only once. The rearrangement links TRBV15 to TRBJ1-1, with D unresolved. Trimming stripped 1 base from V and 3 bases from J, with 9 bases between. There are 14 residues in the CDR3. Germline V lookup: CDR1 LNHNV, CDR2 YYDKDF (reference sequence). CDR3 sequence reads: CATSRVAGHTEAFF. As DNA, the CDR3 is TGTGCCACCAGCAGAGTGGCAGGTCACACTGAAGCTTTCTTT.

The CDR3 protein is CASRGQFRIEDTQYF. For the CDR3, the DNA is TGTGCCAGCAGGGGACAGTTTCGTATCGAGGATACGCAGTATTTT. The chain couples TRBV4-2 to TRBJ2-3; 7 bases are a match to TRBD1. Germline CDR1 is LGHNA and CDR2 is YNFKEQ. The CDR3 runs 15 residues. The J segment lost 6 bases and the V segment lost 6 bases, leaving 12 bases of the junction unmatched.

The genes are TRBV19 and TRBJ2-2; 7 bases line up with TRBD2. The CDR3 is 14 amino acids. Germline V gives CDR1 LNHDA, CDR2 SQIVND (reference sequence). V trimming: 5 bases; J trimming: 4 bases; junction bases outside the gene matches: 4. This chain's CDR3 is CASSPRTSTGELFF. The CDR3 bases are TGTGCCAGTAGTCCGCGGACTAGCACCGGGGAGCTGTTTTTT.

The V call is TRBV5-6, the J call TRBJ2-7; D is uncertain. Trimming removed 2 bases from V and 3 bases from J, with 12 bases in between. This CDR3 has 14 amino acids. CDR1 SGHDT and CDR2 YYEEEE come from the germline V gene. The CDR3 DNA sequence: TGTGCCAGCAGCTTTTCCGGAACTCGCTACGAGCAGTACTTC. Amino acids: CASSFSGTRYEQYF.

CDR3 amino acids: CASSPGTSDTDTQYF. The DNA for the CDR3 is TGTGCCAGCAGCCCTGGGACTTCCGACACAGATACGCAGTATTTT. The chain links TRBV7-8 to TRBJ2-3; D is possibly TRBD2 (6 bases). V dropped 5 bases and J dropped 2 bases, with 14 bases sitting between them. The CDR3 contains 15 residues. Germline CDR1 is SGHVS and CDR2 is FQNEAQ. The variable domain in full, completed from reference TRBV7-8 and TRBJ2-3, reads GAGVSQSPRYKVAKRGQDVALRCDPISGHVSLFWYQQALGQGPEFLTYFQNEAQLDKSGLPSDRFFAERPEGSVSTLKIQRTQQEDSAVYLCASSPGTSDTDTQYFGPGTRLTVL.

The chain couples TRBV5-1 to TRBJ2-7, with 7 bases that match TRBD1. The CDR3 totals 15 residues. V was clipped by 4 bases and J by 4 bases; unmatched bases: 11. Germline CDR1 and CDR2: SGHRS and YFSETQ. The CDR3 loop is CASSLRRTGQYEQYF. In nucleotides, the CDR3 is TGCGCCAGCAGCCTGCGTCGGACGGGACAGTACGAGCAGTACTTC.

Remarks on this clone: The same CDR3 arises from other DNA sequences in this sample as well. V gene TRBV19 combines with J gene TRBJ2-5, with 7 bases matching TRBD1. The J call could be wrong; TRBJ2-7 is a better fit for the DNA end. The CDR3 is 14 residues long. Germline V lookup: CDR1 LNHDA, CDR2 SQIVND (reference sequence). CDR3 loop: CASSSDRDSYEQYF. The CDR3 region has the DNA TGTGCCAGTAGTTCCGACAGGGATTCCTACGAGCAGTACTTC.

V and J are TRBV7-9 and TRBJ2-7, with D hard to call. The CDR3 runs to 12 residues. V lost 3 bases to trimming and J lost 6 bases, with 9 bases between them. Germline V CDR1 and CDR2: SEHNR, FQNEAQ (reference sequence). The CDR3 DNA reads TGTGCCAGCAGCTTGCTAGGATCCGAGCAGTACTTC. Translated, it gives CASSLLGSEQYF.

This sequence joins TRBV5-1 and TRBJ2-7; 8 bases match TRBD1. The ends lost 4 bases at V and 5 bases at J; junction bases unmatched: 2. CDR1 is SGHRS, CDR2 YFSETQ, per germline. The CDR3 is made up of 12 amino acids. CDR3 in DNA: TGCGCCAGCAGCGGACAGGGCCACGAGCAGTACTTC. This gives the protein CASSGQGHEQYF.

This clone occurred once. The chain links TRBV11-2 to TRBJ2-2, with D hard to call. This CDR3 is built from 17 residues. Per the germline V gene, CDR1 is SGHAT and CDR2 is FQNNGV. Trimming shortened V by 3 bases and J by 1 base, and 15 bases separated the two germline ends. CDR3 bases: TGTGCCAGCAGCTTCGACTCCTTATCAATGAACACCGGGGAGCTGTTTTTT. Translation: CASSFDSLSMNTGELFF. The full variable domain, rest sourced from reference TRBV11-2 and TRBJ2-2, is EAGVAQSPRYKIIEKRQSVAFWCNPISGHATLYWYQQILGQGPKLLIQFQNNGVVDDSQLPKDRFSAERLKGVDSTLKIQPAKLEDSAVYLCASSFDSLSMNTGELFFGEGSRLTVL.

The V call is TRBV5-1, the J call TRBJ1-2; maybe TRBD1 (6 bases). This CDR3 has 15 amino acids. V was clipped by 4 bases and J by 4 bases, with 17 bases between them. Per germline, CDR1 SGHRS and CDR2 YFSETQ. The CDR3 reads CASSPQGRFAYGYTF. The CDR3, as DNA: TGCGCCAGCAGCCCACAGGGACGGTTCGCCTATGGCTACACCTTC.

This chain links TRBV13 with TRBJ2-1; 9 nucleotides align to TRBD2. Looked up from germline, CDR1 is PRHDT and CDR2 is FYEKMQ (reference sequence). This CDR3 region has 15 residues. V lost 5 bases, J lost 8 bases, and 10 bases stayed unmatched. The CDR3 DNA sequence: TGTGCCAGCAGCACGCGGGAGGGCGGTTGGGATGAGCAGTTCTTC. This sequence encodes CASSTREGGWDEQFF. The variable domain in full, with the rest retrieved from reference TRBV13 and TRBJ2-1, is AAGVIQSPRHLIKEKRETATLKCYPIPRHDTVYWYQQGPGQDPQFLISFYEKMQSDKGSIPDRFSAQQFSDYHSELNMSSLELGDSALYFCASSTREGGWDEQFFGPGTRLTVL.